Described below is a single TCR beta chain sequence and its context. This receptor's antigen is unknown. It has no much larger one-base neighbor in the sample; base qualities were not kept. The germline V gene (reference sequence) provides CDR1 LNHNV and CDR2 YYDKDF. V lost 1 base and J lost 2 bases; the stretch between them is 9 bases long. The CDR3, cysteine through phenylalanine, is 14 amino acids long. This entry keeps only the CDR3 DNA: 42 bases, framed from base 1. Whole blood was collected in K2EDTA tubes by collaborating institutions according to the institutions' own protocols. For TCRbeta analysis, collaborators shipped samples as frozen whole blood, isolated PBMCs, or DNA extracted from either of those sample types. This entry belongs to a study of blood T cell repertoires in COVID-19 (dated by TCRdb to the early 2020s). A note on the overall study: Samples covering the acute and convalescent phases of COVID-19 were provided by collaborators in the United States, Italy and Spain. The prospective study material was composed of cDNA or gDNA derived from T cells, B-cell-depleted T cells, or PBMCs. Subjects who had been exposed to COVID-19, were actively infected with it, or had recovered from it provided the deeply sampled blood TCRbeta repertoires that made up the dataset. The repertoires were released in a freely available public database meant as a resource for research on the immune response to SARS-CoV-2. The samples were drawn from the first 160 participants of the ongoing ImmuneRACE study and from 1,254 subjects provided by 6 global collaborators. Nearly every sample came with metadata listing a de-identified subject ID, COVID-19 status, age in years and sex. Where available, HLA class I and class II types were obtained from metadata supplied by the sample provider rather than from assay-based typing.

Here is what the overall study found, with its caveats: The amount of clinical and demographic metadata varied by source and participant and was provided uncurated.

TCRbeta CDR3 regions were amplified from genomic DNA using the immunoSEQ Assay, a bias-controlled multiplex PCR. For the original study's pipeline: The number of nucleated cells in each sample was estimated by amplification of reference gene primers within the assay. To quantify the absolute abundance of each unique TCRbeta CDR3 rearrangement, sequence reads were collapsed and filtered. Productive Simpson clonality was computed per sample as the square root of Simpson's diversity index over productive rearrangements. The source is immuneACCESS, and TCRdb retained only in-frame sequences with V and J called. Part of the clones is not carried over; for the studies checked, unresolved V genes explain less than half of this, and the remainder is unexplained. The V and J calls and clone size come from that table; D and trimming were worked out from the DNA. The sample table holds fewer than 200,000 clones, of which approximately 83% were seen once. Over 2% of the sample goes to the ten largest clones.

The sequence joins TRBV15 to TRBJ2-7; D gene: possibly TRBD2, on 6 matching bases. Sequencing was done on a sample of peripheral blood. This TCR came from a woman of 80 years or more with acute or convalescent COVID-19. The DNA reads TGTGCCACCAGCAGAGCGGGGGAGCCCTACGAGCAGTACTTC. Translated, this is CATSRAGEPYEQYF.